Below are 27 T cell receptor beta chains sequenced from a single sample in a study of CD8 T cells in ankylosing spondylitis. TCRdb recomputed calls from the 5' RACE reads with MiXCR, one row per CDR3 protein. The sample holds 300,000 to 400,000 distinct CDR3 sequences, about 15% seen once. The sample was blood, either unsorted or a sorted T cell fraction (not recorded which). The receptors were gathered from a male donor with ankylosing spondylitis or in good health (not recorded which).

This clonotype was found a few times. This chain connects TRBV5-1 to TRBJ2-5; 7 positions agree with TRBD2. CDR1 is SGHRS, CDR2 YFSETQ, per germline. V was clipped by 1 base and J by 1 base; unmatched bases: 4. The CDR3 has 15 residues. As DNA, the CDR3 is TGCGCCAGCAGCTTGCCGCGGGGGAGCCAAGAGACCCAGTACTTC. Amino acids: CASSLPRGSQETQYF.

The V and J genes are TRBV11-2 and TRBJ2-5; 8 bases are shared with TRBD2. The CDR3 has 17 amino acids. Trimming removed 1 base from V and 2 bases from J; junction bases left unmatched: 9. Germline V lookup: CDR1 SGHAT, CDR2 FQNNGV. In DNA form, the CDR3 reads TGTGCCAGCAGCTTAGGCCCGGGACTAGGAGCTCAAGAGACCCAGTACTTC. Its translation: CASSLGPGLGAQETQYF.

The genes are TRBV29-1 and TRBJ1-2; the D gene is possibly TRBD1 (5 bases). Germline CDR1 SQVTM, CDR2 ANQGSEA. The CDR3 is 15 amino acids. V dropped 4 bases and J dropped 2 bases, with 17 bases sitting between them. The CDR3: CSVAVGTGGNYGYTF. CDR3 coding DNA: TGCAGCGTTGCCGTGGGAACCGGGGGAAACTATGGCTACACCTTC.

V and J are TRBV15 and TRBJ2-5; either TRBD1 or TRBD2 may supply D (6 bases each). Trimming pared 0 bases from V and 5 bases from J, leaving 13 bases between. CDR1 and CDR2 (germline): LNHNV, YYDKDF (reference sequence). This CDR3 comprises 15 residues. This CDR3 reads CATSRDGGGGETQYF. In DNA, the CDR3 is TGTGCCACCAGCAGAGACGGGGGCGGAGGGGAGACCCAGTACTTC.

This clonotype was found a few times. The CDR3 is CASSLSTGTVSYEQYF. The CDR3 DNA follows: TGTGCCAGCAGCCTATCGACCGGGACAGTTTCCTACGAGCAGTACTTC. The chain links TRBV7-9 to TRBJ2-7; 7 nucleotides match TRBD1. From germline, CDR1 is SEHNR and CDR2 FQNEAQ (reference sequence). V shed 5 bases and J 1 base; nucleotides not matched to a gene: 11. The CDR3 has 16 residues.

This chain joins TRBV20-1 and TRBJ2-7; maybe TRBD1 (7 bases). The CDR3 totals 13 residues. V dropped 7 bases and J dropped 3 bases, with 16 bases sitting between them. Germline V CDR1 and CDR2: DFQATT, SNEGSKA (reference sequence). This CDR3 reads CSVQGGGLYEQYF. DNA of the CDR3: TGCAGTGTCCAGGGGGGAGGACTCTACGAGCAGTACTTC.

The chain has TRBV4-1 and TRBJ1-2; D remains unclear. From germline, CDR1 is MGHRA and CDR2 YSYEKL. The ends were cut back, 0 bases at V and 4 bases at J, with 12 bases in the middle. The CDR3 runs to 15 residues. In nucleotides, the CDR3 is TGCGCCAGCAGCCAAGACACTGCCCGGAGCTATGGCTACACCTTC. Its translation is CASSQDTARSYGYTF.

This chain links TRBV7-2 with TRBJ2-5, with 9 bases matching TRBD1. V shed 4 bases, J shed 6 bases, and the junction held 9 bases outside the gene matches. This CDR3 is 15 amino acids long. CDR1 and CDR2 from the germline V gene are SGHTA and FQGNSA. CDR3 protein: CASSSPTGGEKTQYF. Written as DNA, the CDR3 is TGTGCCAGCAGCTCACCGACAGGGGGGGAAAAGACCCAGTACTTC.

This clonotype was recorded a few times. The V gene is TRBV5-1, the J gene TRBJ1-5; D is unclear. This CDR3 region has 15 residues. The germline gives CDR1 SGHRS, CDR2 YFSETQ. The V gene lost 0 bases and the J gene lost 2 bases, with 9 bases spanning the gap. CDR3 protein: CASSLGGVGNQPQHF. Written as DNA, the CDR3 is TGCGCCAGCAGCTTGGGCGGGGTAGGCAATCAGCCCCAGCATTTT.

The chain uses TRBV20-1 and TRBJ1-3; D gene ambiguous. V lost 5 bases to trimming and J lost 3 bases, with 17 bases between them. Looked up from germline, CDR1 is DFQATT and CDR2 is SNEGSKA (reference sequence). The CDR3 loop spans 15 amino acids. The CDR3 here is CSAARAPSFGNTIYF. CDR3 sequence (DNA): TGCAGTGCTGCCCGGGCACCGAGCTTTGGAAACACCATATATTTT.

This clonotype has only a few counts. The genes are TRBV9 and TRBJ2-2; D is unresolved. In germline, CDR1 is SGDLS, CDR2 YYNGEE. The length of the CDR3 is 16 residues. The V end was cut by 0 bases, the J end by 1 base, with 10 bases between. CDR3 region: CASSVGGGKNTGELFF. The CDR3 DNA follows: TGTGCCAGCAGCGTAGGCGGCGGAAAGAACACCGGGGAGCTGTTTTTT.

This clonotype was detected many times. The chain employs TRBV4-1 and TRBJ1-4, with TRBD1 as a possible D gene (6 bases). The germline V gene has CDR1 MGHRA and CDR2 YSYEKL. There are 17 residues in the CDR3. V lost 4 bases to trimming and J lost 0 bases, with 15 bases between them. CDR3 sequence reads: CASSPVRGPATNEKLFF. CDR3 DNA: TGCGCCAGCAGCCCGGTTCGGGGGCCTGCAACTAATGAAAAACTGTTTTTT.

The V and J genes are TRBV30 and TRBJ1-2; D is unclear. There are 13 residues in the CDR3. Trimming took off 4 bases at V and 4 bases at J, with 13 bases between the two ends. Germline-derived CDR1 and CDR2 are GTSNPN and SVGIG (reference sequence). The chain's CDR3 is CAWTPDRPYGYTF. In DNA, the CDR3 is TGTGCCTGGACCCCGGACCGCCCCTATGGCTACACCTTC.

In DNA form, the CDR3 reads TGTGCCAGTAGCGGGACAGGGGGCGCAGGGCAGCCCCAGCATTTT. As protein: CASSGTGGAGQPQHF. The V call is TRBV19, the J call TRBJ1-5, with 12 nucleotides matching TRBD1. CDR1 and CDR2 (germline): LNHDA, SQIVND (reference sequence). The CDR3 is 15 residues long. The ends lost 6 bases at V and 7 bases at J; junction bases unmatched: 7.

The chain carries TRBV5-1 and TRBJ2-2; D gene unclear. Germline lookup yields CDR1 SGHRS and CDR2 YFSETQ. The CDR3 is 15 residues long. Deletions cut 5 bases from V and 10 bases from J, with 21 bases between. CDR3 bases: TGCGCCAGCAGTTTCAGGCCCCTACCCGCGGTGGAGCTGTTTTTT. Protein product: CASSFRPLPAVELFF.

The chain is built from TRBV18 and TRBJ2-7; no definite D call. The V end was cut by 1 base, the J end by 2 bases, with 9 bases between. Germline CDR1 is KGHSH and CDR2 is LQKENI. The CDR3 has 14 residues. CDR3 in amino acids: CASSPQGAPYEQYF. The CDR3 DNA follows: TGTGCCAGCTCACCACAGGGTGCCCCCTACGAGCAGTACTTC.

This clonotype was picked up a small number of times. J is TRBJ2-7 and V is TRBV6-1; D is ambiguous. Trimming removed 3 bases from V and 0 bases from J, with 9 bases in between. Germline CDR1 is MNHNS and CDR2 is SASEGT. The CDR3 consists of 14 residues. The CDR3 loop reads CASSEVGSSYEQYF. The CDR3 region has the DNA TGTGCCAGCAGTGAGGTGGGTAGCTCCTACGAGCAGTACTTC.

This clonotype was seen a handful of times. This chain connects TRBV10-3 to TRBJ1-1, with 7 positions matching TRBD1. V trimming: 4 bases; J trimming: 0 bases; junction bases outside the gene matches: 2. Germline V lookup: CDR1 ENHRY, CDR2 SYGVKD. This CDR3 comprises 14 residues. CDR3 region: CAISADRLNTEAFF. As DNA, the CDR3 is TGTGCCATCAGTGCGGACAGGCTGAACACTGAAGCTTTCTTT.

The V gene is TRBV6-1, the J gene TRBJ1-5; D gene unclear. There are 15 residues in the CDR3. V was cut by 6 bases and J by 0 bases, with 12 bases left in between. Germline CDR1 MNHNS, CDR2 SASEGT. The CDR3 protein is CASREYGDSNQPQHF. The CDR3 DNA follows: TGTGCCAGCAGAGAATACGGAGATAGCAATCAGCCCCAGCATTTT.

This clonotype was picked up a small number of times. The chain combines TRBV29-1 with TRBJ2-7, with D perhaps TRBD1 or TRBD2 (5 bases each). Germline CDR1 reads SQVTM; CDR2 reads ANQGSEA. V was shortened by 6 bases and J by 4 bases, with 10 bases between the two germline ends. This CDR3 spans 11 amino acids. CDR3 DNA sequence: TGCAGCGTAGGGGACGTGTACGAGCAGTACTTC. Its protein product is CSVGDVYEQYF.

There are a few counts of this clonotype. The chain carries TRBV10-3 and TRBJ2-1; no clear D. The germline gives CDR1 ENHRY, CDR2 SYGVKD. This CDR3 comprises 14 residues. Trimming stripped 7 bases from V and 7 bases from J, with 17 bases between. The CDR3 protein is CAITALPIGNEQFF. In DNA, the CDR3 is TGTGCCATCACCGCGCTTCCCATAGGAAATGAGCAGTTCTTC.

J is TRBJ2-1 and V is TRBV6-5; TRBD1 or TRBD2 may be the D gene (5 bases each). CDR1 is MNHEY, CDR2 SVGAGI, per germline. The CDR3 totals 14 residues. With 0 bases removed from V and 13 bases from J, the gap between germline ends came to 16 bases. CDR3 nucleotide sequence: TGTGCCAGCAGTTACTCAAGAGGGGCCGGTGGACAGTTCTTC. Encoded protein: CASSYSRGAGGQFF.

In its sample, this clonotype was seen a few times. The V gene is TRBV16, the J gene TRBJ2-2; perhaps TRBD2 as D (5 bases). Germline values: CDR1 KGHSY, CDR2 FQNENV. V was pared by 0 bases and J by 6 bases, with 8 bases between. The CDR3 sequence is 14 residues long. The CDR3 sequence: CASSQSDGAGELFF. CDR3 in DNA: TGTGCCAGCAGCCAATCTGACGGGGCCGGGGAGCTGTTTTTT.

This clonotype was observed at least ten times. This rearrangement joins TRBV12-3 or TRBV12-4 to TRBJ1-1; maybe TRBD1 (6 bases). Between the trimmed V and J ends, which lost 6 bases and 2 bases, there was a span of 10 bases. The CDR3 is 13 residues long. CDR3 protein: CASREGVNTEAFF. The CDR3 DNA reads as TGTGCCAGCAGGGAGGGGGTTAACACTGAAGCTTTCTTT.

The chain couples TRBV5-1 to TRBJ2-1; 13 bases line up with TRBD2. The J segment lost 7 bases and the V segment lost 9 bases, leaving 4 bases of the junction unmatched. The CDR3 contains 13 residues. Germline CDR1 is SGHRS and CDR2 is YFSETQ. This chain's CDR3 is CATQLAGGNEQFF. The CDR3 nucleotides read TGCGCCACCCAACTAGCGGGGGGGAATGAGCAGTTCTTC.

This clonotype was seen ten or more times. The chain couples TRBV5-1 to TRBJ2-1; 11 nucleotides line up with TRBD2. The germline V gene encodes CDR1 SGHRS and CDR2 YFSETQ. The junction had 7 bases not matched to a gene; V was cut back by 2 bases and J by 6 bases. The CDR3 has 16 amino acids. CDR3 residues: CASSFSTSGIVNEQFF. The CDR3 DNA is TGCGCCAGCAGCTTCTCGACTAGCGGGATAGTCAATGAGCAGTTCTTC.

This clonotype was seen only a few times. The V gene is TRBV5-1, the J gene TRBJ1-1, with no clear D. Germline lookup yields CDR1 SGHRS and CDR2 YFSETQ. V was trimmed by 1 base and J by 4 bases, leaving 5 bases between them. This CDR3 has 12 residues. The CDR3 DNA sequence: TGCGCCAGCAGCTTGTTTTCCACTGAAGCTTTCTTT. The encoded protein is CASSLFSTEAFF.